These 12 T cell receptor beta chains came from one sample sequenced in a study of T cells after yellow fever vaccination. MiXCR was run by TCRdb on the 5' RACE reads, yielding one entry per CDR3 protein. Here the sample spans some 300,000 distinct CDR3 sequences, approximately 8% being singletons. The sequencing here drew on CD4+ T cells sorted from PBMCs, taken 5 days after the yellow fever booster vaccination. The receptors derive from a man aged 18 to 30 who received the YFV17D yellow fever vaccine.

This sequence joins TRBV20-1 and TRBJ2-3; a weak D match, TRBD2 (5 bases). Trimming left V 6 bases short and J 3 bases short, with 16 bases between. CDR3 size: 14 residues. Per germline, CDR1 DFQATT and CDR2 SNEGSKA (reference sequence). The CDR3 is CSAIPGRGTDTQYF. The DNA of the CDR3 is TGCAGTGCCATTCCCGGCCGCGGGACAGATACGCAGTATTTT.

This clonotype has more than one count but fewer than ten. This chain joins TRBV20-1 and TRBJ2-2; D is tentatively TRBD1 or TRBD2 (5 bases each). V shed 0 bases and J shed 0 bases, with 8 bases lying between them. CDR1 and CDR2 from the germline V gene are DFQATT and SNEGSKA (reference sequence). This CDR3 has 15 amino acids. CDR3 DNA sequence: TGCAGTGCTAGAGATCCGGGGCCGAACACCGGGGAGCTGTTTTTT. Translation gives CSARDPGPNTGELFF.

This clonotype was observed a handful of times. The chain has TRBV18 and TRBJ1-5; D is undetermined. The germline V and J ends were trimmed by 2 bases and 4 bases, with 12 bases remaining between them. This CDR3 spans 15 amino acids. From germline, CDR1 is KGHSH and CDR2 LQKENI. This CDR3 is CASSPSRTENQPQHF. CDR3 DNA sequence: TGTGCCAGCTCACCATCGCGTACCGAGAATCAGCCCCAGCATTTT.

The chain carries TRBV27 and TRBJ1-1, with D tentatively TRBD1 (6 bases). The V gene lost 8 bases and the J gene lost 5 bases, with 27 bases spanning the gap. The CDR3 length is 17 residues. Germline V gene data show CDR1 as MNHEY and CDR2 as SMNVEV (reference sequence). The CDR3 nucleotides read TGTGCCAGCCTGTTCCAAAAGGGGGTTAATAGGGCGACTGAAGCTTTCTTT. Its protein product is CASLFQKGVNRATEAFF.

This clonotype was counted only a few times. V gene TRBV12-3 or TRBV12-4 combines with J gene TRBJ1-2, with D maybe TRBD1 (6 bases). V was clipped by 3 bases and J by 8 bases, with 13 bases between them. The CDR3 extends over 13 amino acids. CDR3 in DNA: TGTGCCAGCAGTTTCTTGGGGGCACAGGGCTACACCTTC. This translates into CASSFLGAQGYTF.

This clonotype was observed a few times. The chain uses TRBV6-5 and TRBJ2-2; D may be TRBD1 (6 bases). The CDR3 sequence is 17 residues long. Looked up from germline, CDR1 is MNHEY and CDR2 is SVGAGI. V was clipped by 0 bases and J by 4 bases, with 15 bases between them. As DNA, the CDR3 is TGTGCCAGCAGTTACTCTCAGGGGCGTGGGAGCACCGGGGAGCTGTTTTTT. This encodes CASSYSQGRGSTGELFF.

This chain joins TRBV4-3 and TRBJ1-2; D remains unclear. CDR3 length: 17 residues. V was clipped by 0 bases and J by 1 base, with 15 bases between them. Germline V gene lookup returns CDR1 LGHNA and CDR2 YSLEER. The CDR3 is CASSQDGRAQLNYGYTF. In DNA, the CDR3 is TGCGCCAGCAGCCAAGATGGAAGGGCACAGCTTAACTATGGCTACACCTTC.

A few counts support this clonotype. The chain uses TRBV7-2 and TRBJ1-2; 9 nucleotides line up with TRBD1. Per germline, CDR1 SGHTA and CDR2 FQGNSA. V was pared by 5 bases and J by 7 bases, with 11 bases of the junction left unmatched. The CDR3 contains 15 residues. This chain's CDR3 is CASSLTLTGGGGYTF. CDR3 nucleotides: TGTGCCAGCAGCCTAACCTTGACAGGGGGTGGTGGCTACACCTTC.

This clonotype was counted a few times. The CDR3 nucleotides read TGTGCCAGTAGTACCCAAGGGGGTGGACACCAAGAGACCCAGTACTTC. Translating it yields CASSTQGGGHQETQYF. V gene TRBV19 combines with J gene TRBJ2-5, with TRBD1 as a possible D gene (6 bases). V was clipped by 4 bases and J by 0 bases, with 15 bases between them. CDR3 length: 16 amino acids. Germline-derived CDR1 and CDR2 are LNHDA and SQIVND (reference sequence).

This clonotype was found a few times. This chain joins TRBV12-3 or TRBV12-4 and TRBJ2-7; unclear D gene. The CDR3 loop spans 11 amino acids. The V gene lost 7 bases and the J gene lost 0 bases, with 4 bases spanning the gap. The CDR3 loop reads CASIFSYEQYV. The DNA of the CDR3 is TGTGCCAGCATTTTCTCCTACGAGCAGTACGTC.

This clonotype was seen repeatedly, ten times or more. The CDR3 sequence: CASSRTSGGRVGELFF. CDR3 nucleotides: TGTGCCAGTTCGAGGACTAGCGGGGGTAGGGTCGGGGAGCTGTTTTTT. This chain connects TRBV19 to TRBJ2-2; 13 nucleotides line up with TRBD2. Germline CDR1 reads LNHDA; CDR2 reads SQIVND (reference sequence). The CDR3 spans 16 residues. The V gene end was trimmed by 8 bases and the J gene end by 7 bases; junction bases not matched to a gene: 10. The entire variable domain, with the rest obtained from reference TRBV19 and TRBJ2-2, is as follows: DGGITQSPKYLFRKEGQNVTLSCEQNLNHDAMYWYRQDPGQGLRLIYYSQIVNDFQKGDIAEGYSVSREKKESFPLTVTSAQKNPTAFYLCASSRTSGGRVGELFFGEGSRLTVL.

This clonotype occurred a few times. The J gene is TRBJ2-7, the V gene TRBV6-5; D may correspond to TRBD1 or TRBD2 (5 bases each). The CDR3 has 15 amino acids. The germline V and J ends were trimmed by 2 bases and 0 bases, with 11 bases remaining between them. Germline V gives CDR1 MNHEY, CDR2 SVGAGI. CDR3 nucleotide sequence: TGTGCCAGCAGTTACGAGGGGTCGAGCTCCTACGAGCAGTACTTC. The encoded protein is CASSYEGSSSYEQYF.